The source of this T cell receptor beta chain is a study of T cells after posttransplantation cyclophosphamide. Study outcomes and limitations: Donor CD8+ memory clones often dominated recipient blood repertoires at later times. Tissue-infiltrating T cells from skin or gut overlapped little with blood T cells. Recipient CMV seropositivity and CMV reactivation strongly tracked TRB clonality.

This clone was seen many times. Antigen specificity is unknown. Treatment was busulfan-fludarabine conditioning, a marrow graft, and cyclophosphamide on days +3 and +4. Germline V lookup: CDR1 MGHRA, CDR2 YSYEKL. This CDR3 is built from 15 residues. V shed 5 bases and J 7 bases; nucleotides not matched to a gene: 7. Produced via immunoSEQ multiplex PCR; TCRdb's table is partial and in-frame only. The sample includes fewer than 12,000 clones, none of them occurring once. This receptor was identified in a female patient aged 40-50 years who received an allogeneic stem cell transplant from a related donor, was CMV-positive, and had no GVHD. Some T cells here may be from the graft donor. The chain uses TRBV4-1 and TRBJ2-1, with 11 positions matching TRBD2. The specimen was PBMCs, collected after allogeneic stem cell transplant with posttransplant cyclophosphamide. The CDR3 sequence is CASSFSGGESNEQFF. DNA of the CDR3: TGCGCCAGCAGCTTTAGCGGGGGGGAGTCGAATGAGCAGTTCTTC.